These T cell receptor beta chains were read from a single sample in a study of cytomegalovirus exposure and HLA in healthy donors. Assay used: immunoSEQ multiplex PCR; TCRdb lists only in-frame clones, some missing. The sample consists of a few hundred thousand clones, more than 60% of them appearing once. Sequenced: PBMCs. These receptors all come from a middle-aged man in good health and CMV-seronegative. Both conserved end residues are part of each CDR3. Fields, in order: V gene, J gene, CDR3 protein.

V gene: TRBV2; J gene: TRBJ1-5; CDR3 protein: CASNDGTGPNQPQHF
V gene: TRBV7-8; J gene: TRBJ1-3; CDR3 protein: CASSSGRLTGARGNTIYF
V gene: TRBV6-5; J gene: TRBJ1-6; CDR3 protein: CASSYSGTMNSPLHF
V gene: TRBV5-1; J gene: TRBJ2-1; CDR3 protein: CASSLRGGRDEQFF
V gene: TRBV6-6; J gene: TRBJ2-1; CDR3 protein: CASRPGTGLGREQFF
V gene: TRBV7-2; J gene: TRBJ2-7; CDR3 protein: CASSPGSLGEQYF
V gene: TRBV15; J gene: TRBJ2-7; CDR3 protein: CATSRRQFYEQYF
V gene: TRBV6-1; J gene: TRBJ2-7; CDR3 protein: CASSEALIYEQYF
V gene: TRBV2; J gene: TRBJ2-1; CDR3 protein: CASRLNADEQFF
V gene: TRBV7-9; J gene: TRBJ1-6; CDR3 protein: CASSSGQGNSPLHF
V gene: TRBV11-1; J gene: TRBJ1-1; CDR3 protein: CASSPGQGGWTEAFF
V gene: TRBV7-2; J gene: TRBJ1-4; CDR3 protein: CASSLVATATNEKLFF
V gene: TRBV9; J gene: TRBJ2-3; CDR3 protein: CASSVPSPARGSFTDTQYF
V gene: TRBV5-4; J gene: TRBJ2-3; CDR3 protein: CASSLGAGRGTDTQYF
V gene: TRBV5-1; J gene: TRBJ1-2; CDR3 protein: CASSLGAGGWSNYGYTF
V gene: TRBV19; J gene: TRBJ2-2; CDR3 protein: CASSPRRGAGELFF
V gene: TRBV7-2; J gene: TRBJ2-4; CDR3 protein: CASSLWQENIQYF
V gene: TRBV20-1; J gene: TRBJ2-7; CDR3 protein: CSASLRFEQYF
V gene: TRBV9; J gene: TRBJ1-2; CDR3 protein: CASSVGTGEYGYTF
V gene: TRBV18; J gene: TRBJ2-7; CDR3 protein: CASSPPVQGGYEQYF
V gene: TRBV10-3; J gene: TRBJ2-1; CDR3 protein: CAISETVDEQFF
V gene: TRBV19; J gene: TRBJ1-1; CDR3 protein: CASSRDRGYTEAFF
V gene: TRBV7-9; J gene: TRBJ1-1; CDR3 protein: CASSFPDSTEAFF